This TCR beta chain was observed in a study of blood T cell repertoires in COVID-19. Profiling relied on immunoSEQ multiplex PCR, and the TCRdb table lists in-frame clones only, not all of them. The repertoire has about 250,000 clones, 84% of them found once; the top ten carry about 4%. This CDR3 spans 15 amino acids. The junction had 2 bases not matched to a gene; V was cut back by 1 base and J by 3 bases. Germline CDR1 reads LNHNV; CDR2 reads YYDKDF (reference sequence). The rearrangement joins TRBV15 to TRBJ2-1; 8 bases are shared with TRBD2. Sequenced: peripheral blood. This TCR derives from a man aged 45-65 years with acute or convalescent COVID-19. The chain's CDR3 is CATSRVSGGYNEQFF. In DNA form, the CDR3 reads TGTGCCACCAGCAGAGTCAGCGGGGGCTACAATGAGCAGTTCTTC.